These 2 T cell receptor beta chains were sequenced from one sample in a study of spatial heterogeneity in lung cancer. Study-wide points: Tracking of tumor mutation counts was seen in expanded intratumoral alpha and beta TCR counts.

These receptors have no known antigen. The time point denotes: sample taken at primary tumor resection. Each CDR3 protein gets one entry after TCRdb re-called the 5' RACE reads with MiXCR. The repertoire consists of a few thousand distinct CDR3 sequences, with less than 20% occurring once and the leading ten covering under 13%. Sample: lung tumor tissue, taken at surgery. All receptors come from a male donor with early-stage non-small cell lung cancer.

About this clonotype itself: A much larger clone differs from this one at a single base, so this may be a read error. V gene TRBV3-1 combines with J gene TRBJ1-1; tentatively, D is TRBD1 (5 bases). The CDR3 sequence is 12 residues long. Germline CDR1 and CDR2: LGHDT and YNNKEL (reference sequence). Trimming stripped 1 base from V and 13 bases from J, with 13 bases between. In DNA form, the CDR3 reads TGTGCCAGCAGCCAAGGGTCAGGGTCAGATTTCTTT. This sequence encodes CASSQGSGSDFF.

In this sample, this clonotype turned up many times. The V call is TRBV7-3, the J call TRBJ2-5, with 10 bases identical to TRBD2. The junction had 8 bases not matched to a gene; V was cut back by 5 bases and J by 5 bases. Germline V lookup: CDR1 SGHTA, CDR2 FQGTGA. CDR3 size: 15 residues. The CDR3 is CASSHGTSVRETQYF. CDR3 nucleotides: TGTGCCAGCAGCCACGGGACTAGCGTCCGGGAGACCCAGTACTTC.